The 19 T cell receptor beta chains listed next were all sequenced from one sample in a study of blood T cell repertoires in COVID-19. Clones were read by immunoSEQ multiplex PCR, and TCRdb kept only the in-frame ones, dropping some. The sample yields under 200,000 clones, around 86% seen once. The specimen sequenced was peripheral blood. Receptors were obtained from a man in his sixties with acute or convalescent COVID-19.

The chain recombines TRBV3-1 (or the pseudogene TRBV3-2) with TRBJ2-7; D is uncertain. Germline V gives CDR1 LGHDT, CDR2 YNNKEL (reference sequence). This CDR3 has 15 amino acids. The ends were cut back, 0 bases at V and 6 bases at J, with 15 bases in the middle. The CDR3 nucleotides are TGTGCCAGCAGCCAAGAACCCTTAGCCGGAAGCGAGCAGTACTTC. Translated: CASSQEPLAGSEQYF.

V is TRBV15 and J is TRBJ1-5; a weak D match, TRBD1 (6 bases). CDR1 is LNHNV and CDR2 is YYDKDF in the germline V gene (reference sequence). V was cut by 1 base and J by 0 bases, with 13 bases left in between. This CDR3 has 17 residues. CDR3 DNA sequence: TGTGCCACCAGCAGAGCCCTGGACAGCCATAGCAATCAGCCCCAGCATTTT. This codes for CATSRALDSHSNQPQHF.

The chain links TRBV5-1 to TRBJ2-1; TRBD2 matches 9 bases. This CDR3 contains 15 residues. The germline V gene has CDR1 SGHRS and CDR2 YFSETQ. The junction had 13 bases not matched to a gene; V was cut back by 5 bases and J by 10 bases. The chain's CDR3 is CASSSGRASGTEQFF. In nucleotides, the CDR3 is TGCGCCAGCAGTTCCGGCAGGGCTAGCGGGACCGAGCAGTTCTTC.

The chain couples TRBV9 to TRBJ2-5; 9 bases agree with TRBD1. The ends lost 6 bases at V and 2 bases at J; junction bases unmatched: 8. The CDR3 is 15 amino acids. Germline V gene data show CDR1 as SGDLS and CDR2 as YYNGEE. The CDR3 DNA follows: TGTGCCAGCACCCCCGTTGGGACAGGGCAAGAGACCCAGTACTTC. Translation: CASTPVGTGQETQYF. The whole variable domain, remainder taken from reference TRBV9 and TRBJ2-5, is DSGVTQTPKHLITATGQRVTLRCSPRSGDLSVYWYQQSLDQGLQFLIQYYNGEERAKGNILERFSAQQFPDLHSELNLSSLELGDSALYFCASTPVGTGQETQYFGPGTRLLVL.

This clone was observed a handful of times. The chain's CDR3 is CASSAFPLVNTGELFF. CDR3 sequence (DNA): TGTGCCAGCAGCGCATTTCCACTAGTGAACACCGGGGAGCTGTTTTTT. This rearrangement joins TRBV9 to TRBJ2-2; D possibly corresponds to TRBD2 (5 bases). Germline CDR1 is SGDLS and CDR2 is YYNGEE. The CDR3 covers 16 residues. V shed 3 bases and J shed 1 base, with 13 bases lying between them.

This chain links TRBV7-8 with TRBJ1-4; the D is unclear. Germline-derived CDR1 and CDR2 are SGHVS and FQNEAQ. This CDR3 comprises 14 residues. V shed 5 bases and J shed 0 bases, with 7 bases lying between them. The CDR3 nucleotides are TGTGCCAGCAGCCGAGACTCAACTAATGAAAAACTGTTTTTT. Its protein is CASSRDSTNEKLFF.

The chain employs TRBV28 and TRBJ1-2; 9 bases are a match to TRBD1. The trim removed 5 bases at V and 0 bases at J, leaving 1 base unmatched. The V gene's germline CDR1 is MDHEN and CDR2 SYDVKM. The CDR3 spans 14 residues. The CDR3 is CASSRTGANYGYTF. DNA of the CDR3: TGTGCCAGCAGTAGGACAGGGGCTAACTATGGCTACACCTTC.

The chain links TRBV7-9 to TRBJ2-3; D is unresolved. V lost 5 bases and J lost 3, with 12 bases in between. The CDR3 sequence is 14 residues long. Per the germline V gene, CDR1 is SEHNR and CDR2 is FQNEAQ (reference sequence). Here the CDR3 reads CASSKWSQTDTQYF. For the CDR3, the DNA is TGTGCCAGCAGCAAATGGAGTCAAACAGATACGCAGTATTTT.

This chain uses TRBV30 with TRBJ1-1; D uncertain. V lost 1 base, J lost 0 bases, and 6 bases lay in between. Germline V gene data show CDR1 as GTSNPN and CDR2 as SVGIG (reference sequence). The CDR3 sequence is 13 residues long. CDR3 nucleotides: TGTGCCTGGAGTGACATGGTGAACACTGAAGCTTTCTTT. Translation gives CAWSDMVNTEAFF. Full variable domain (missing parts from reference TRBV30 and TRBJ1-1): SQTIHQWPATLVQPVGSPLSLECTVEGTSNPNLYWYRQAAGRGLQLLFYSVGIGQISSEVPQNLSASRPQDRQFILSSKKLLLSDSGFYLCAWSDMVNTEAFFGQGTRLTVV.

The gene calls are TRBV3-1 (or the pseudogene TRBV3-2) and TRBJ1-1; D gene uncertain. Trimming shortened V by 1 base and J by 4 bases, and 10 bases separated the two germline ends. The CDR3 sequence is 14 residues long. Germline V gene lookup returns CDR1 LGHDT and CDR2 YNNKEL (reference sequence). Here the CDR3 reads CASSQAWRVTEAFF. CDR3 bases: TGTGCCAGCAGCCAAGCGTGGCGGGTCACTGAAGCTTTCTTT.

The chain carries TRBV27 and TRBJ2-5, with 9 bases that match TRBD1. The V gene's germline CDR1 is MNHEY and CDR2 SMNVEV (reference sequence). The trim removed 5 bases at V and 4 bases at J, leaving 8 bases unmatched. CDR3 length: 15 amino acids. CDR3 amino acids: CASSRNGDRAETQYF. The CDR3 DNA is TGTGCCAGCAGTCGGAACGGGGACAGGGCAGAGACCCAGTACTTC.

The chain links TRBV6-8 to TRBJ1-2; 7 bases match TRBD1. This CDR3 spans 13 amino acids. Germline CDR1 and CDR2: MNHGY and SAAAGT. CDR3: CDPREGQLYGYTF. In DNA, the CDR3 is TGTGATCCGCGAGAGGGACAGCTCTATGGCTACACCTTC.

The V call is TRBV7-2, the J call TRBJ1-2; D gene unclear. The germline V gene encodes CDR1 SGHTA and CDR2 FQGNSA. The CDR3 is 12 residues long. Trimming stripped 1 base from V and 8 bases from J, with 8 bases between. For the CDR3, the DNA is TGTGCCAGCAGCTTAGATACGGGGGGCTACACCTTC. Its protein is CASSLDTGGYTF.

The rearrangement links TRBV3-1 (or the pseudogene TRBV3-2) to TRBJ2-5; TRBD2 matches 8 bases. CDR3 length: 15 residues. Trimming took 3 bases from V and 0 from J; bases not matched to a gene: 3. Germline assignment: CDR1 LGHDT and CDR2 YNNKEL (reference sequence). The CDR3: CASSQTSAHQETQYF. DNA for the CDR3: TGTGCCAGCAGCCAGACTAGCGCTCACCAAGAGACCCAGTACTTC.

V usage is TRBV4-1 and J usage is TRBJ2-1; D might be TRBD2 (6 bases). Trimming left V 4 bases short and J 2 bases short, with 15 bases between. The CDR3 has 16 amino acids. Germline lookup yields CDR1 MGHRA and CDR2 YSYEKL. CDR3 protein: CASSPTLADTYNEQFF. DNA of the CDR3: TGCGCCAGCAGCCCCACTTTAGCGGATACCTACAATGAGCAGTTCTTC.

The J gene is TRBJ1-1, the V gene TRBV18; 9 nucleotides line up with TRBD1. The CDR3 contains 16 residues. Germline V gives CDR1 KGHSH, CDR2 LQKENI. V was pared by 6 bases and J by 4 bases, with 12 bases of the junction left unmatched. In DNA form, the CDR3 reads TGTGCCAGCTCTTCTGGGACAGGGACGGTGGGCACTGAAGCTTTCTTT. Encoded protein: CASSSGTGTVGTEAFF.

The rearrangement links TRBV7-8 to TRBJ2-1; D not certain. CDR1 is SGHVS, CDR2 FQNEAQ, per germline. V was shortened by 1 base and J by 9 bases, with 7 bases between the two germline ends. CDR3 size: 12 residues. The CDR3 reads CASSLVTGEQFF. The CDR3 nucleotides are TGTGCCAGCAGCTTAGTTACGGGTGAGCAGTTCTTC.

The chain recombines TRBV10-2 with TRBJ1-5; 10 bases match TRBD1. The CDR3 is made up of 14 amino acids. With 6 bases clipped from V and 6 bases from J, the junction kept 5 bases outside the gene matches. In germline, CDR1 is WSHSY, CDR2 SAAADI. The CDR3, as DNA: TGCGCCAGCAGGGGACAGGGGCAGGTTCAGCCCCAGCATTTT. The encoded protein is CASRGQGQVQPQHF.

The chain carries TRBV5-1 and TRBJ2-1, with D perhaps TRBD2 (5 bases). The germline gives CDR1 SGHRS, CDR2 YFSETQ. This CDR3 is 13 amino acids long. V was pared by 4 bases and J by 9 bases, with 14 bases between. CDR3 in amino acids: CASSGGSIGEQFF. DNA of the CDR3: TGCGCCAGCAGCGGAGGTAGCATAGGTGAGCAGTTCTTC.